The 12 T cell receptor beta chains listed next were all sequenced from one sample in a study of T-cell memory formation after mild COVID-19. TCRdb used MiXCR to reprocess the 5' RACE reads, holding one entry per CDR3 protein. The sample has roughly 130,000 distinct CDR3 sequences; 16% are singletons. Sequencing was done on a sample of PBMCs or a T cell subset sorted from them (not recorded which). All receptors come from an adult woman who had mild COVID-19 (a few samples of this study predate the infection). Cell type and time point are not known.

This clonotype was picked up a small number of times. This chain uses TRBV18 with TRBJ2-7, with a weak D call TRBD1 (5 bases). This CDR3 is built from 15 residues. Germline V gene sequence: CDR1 KGHSH, CDR2 LQKENI. V lost 3 bases and J 6 bases, leaving 18 bases between the germline ends. DNA for the CDR3: TGTGCCAGCTCACCCGGGCAGGGAATCCTAGGCGAGCAGTACTTC. This sequence encodes CASSPGQGILGEQYF.

The rearrangement uses TRBV11-2 and TRBJ2-2, with 8 bases matching TRBD2. V was clipped by 4 bases and J by 2 bases; unmatched bases: 6. Germline V gene sequence: CDR1 SGHAT, CDR2 FQNNGV. This CDR3 is 16 amino acids long. The CDR3 spells CASSSRTSLNTGELFF. DNA for the CDR3: TGTGCCAGCAGCTCCAGGACTAGCTTAAACACCGGGGAGCTGTTTTTT. The whole variable domain, remainder taken from reference TRBV11-2 and TRBJ2-2, is EAGVAQSPRYKIIEKRQSVAFWCNPISGHATLYWYQQILGQGPKLLIQFQNNGVVDDSQLPKDRFSAERLKGVDSTLKIQPAKLEDSAVYLCASSSRTSLNTGELFFGEGSRLTVL.

The sample holds a few counts of this clonotype. This rearrangement joins TRBV29-1 to TRBJ2-7, with D possibly TRBD1 on 5 matching bases. CDR3 size: 11 residues. The germline V and J ends were trimmed by 4 bases and 4 bases, with 8 bases remaining between them. Per germline, CDR1 SQVTM and CDR2 ANQGSEA. CDR3 sequence (DNA): TGCAGCGTTGTACAGGAGTACGAGCAGTACTTC. Translating gives CSVVQEYEQYF.

The rearrangement links TRBV6-6 to TRBJ2-1; D remains ambiguous. Germline V gene data show CDR1 as MNHNY and CDR2 as SVGAGI (reference sequence). The V gene lost 3 bases and the J gene lost 3 bases, with 12 bases spanning the gap. The CDR3 runs to 15 residues. CDR3 in DNA: TGTGCCAGCAGTTATAACACGGTGGGCTACAATGAGCAGTTCTTC. Its translation: CASSYNTVGYNEQFF.

This clonotype was found a few times. This chain links TRBV24-1 with TRBJ2-7; 9 bases are a match to TRBD1. The CDR3 is 15 residues long. From germline, CDR1 is KGHDR and CDR2 SFDVKD. Germline trimming cut 2 bases from V and 1 base from J; bases unmatched to any gene: 2. CDR3: CATSDSTGGSYEQYF. CDR3 bases: TGTGCCACCAGTGATTCGACAGGGGGGTCCTACGAGCAGTACTTC.

The V gene is TRBV29-1, the J gene TRBJ2-7; 10 bases align to TRBD1. This CDR3 is built from 15 residues. The V and J ends lost 5 bases and 3 bases, in that order; junction bases with no gene match: 10. Germline V lookup: CDR1 SQVTM, CDR2 ANQGSEA. CDR3 region: CSVPAGTGDNYEQYF. The CDR3 region has the DNA TGCAGCGTTCCCGCGGGGACAGGGGATAACTACGAGCAGTACTTC.

The table lists this clonotype with many counts. The chain employs TRBV24-1 and TRBJ2-3, with D hard to call. Per germline, CDR1 KGHDR and CDR2 SFDVKD. The ends were cut back, 9 bases at V and 4 bases at J, with 16 bases in the middle. The CDR3 runs to 14 residues. CDR3 sequence reads: CATRSRAASDTQYF. In DNA, the CDR3 is TGTGCCACCCGGTCTAGGGCAGCCTCAGATACGCAGTATTTT.

This CDR3 is CASSLAPLAGGRTDTQYF. The DNA for the CDR3 is TGTGCCAGCAGCTTAGCGCCCCTAGCGGGAGGGCGCACAGATACGCAGTATTTT. The V and J genes are TRBV7-2 and TRBJ2-3; 12 bases fit TRBD2. Trimming removed 0 bases from V and 1 base from J; junction bases left unmatched: 5. CDR3 length: 18 residues. Germline V CDR1 and CDR2: SGHTA, FQGNSA.

The chain joins TRBV12-3 or TRBV12-4 to TRBJ2-4; D ambiguous. Trimming took off 0 bases at V and 1 base at J, with 13 bases between the two ends. CDR3 length equals 17 residues. DNA of the CDR3: TGTGCCAGCAGTTTAGCGTACGTGGGCTGGGCCAAAAACATTCAGTACTTC. Protein: CASSLAYVGWAKNIQYF.

The chain recombines TRBV3-1 with TRBJ1-1; D possibly corresponds to TRBD1 (6 bases). This CDR3 comprises 15 residues. The germline V gene encodes CDR1 LGHDT and CDR2 YNNKEL (reference sequence). Trimming removed 0 bases from V and 4 bases from J, with 12 bases in between. As DNA, the CDR3 is TGTGCCAGCAGCCAAGATGGGGAGGGGGGCACTGAAGCTTTCTTT. It encodes CASSQDGEGGTEAFF.

This clonotype came up a few times. The rearrangement uses TRBV7-3 and TRBJ2-3, with D perhaps matching TRBD2 (5 bases). The CDR3 has 14 amino acids. V lost 4 bases and J 2 bases, leaving 10 bases between the germline ends. Germline V gene sequence: CDR1 SGHTA, CDR2 FQGTGA. CDR3 region: CASSSGLNTDTQYF. In DNA form, the CDR3 reads TGTGCCAGCAGCTCAGGACTCAACACAGATACGCAGTATTTT. The full variable domain, completed using reference TRBV7-3 and TRBJ2-3, is GAGVSQTPSNKVTEKGKYVELRCDPISGHTALYWYRQSLGQGPEFLIYFQGTGAADDSGLPNDRFFAVRPEGSVSTLKIQRTERGDSAVYLCASSSGLNTDTQYFGPGTRLTVL.

The chain carries TRBV20-1 and TRBJ2-5, with TRBD2 identical over 8 bases. Germline V gene lookup returns CDR1 DFQATT and CDR2 SNEGSKA (reference sequence). The CDR3 runs 14 residues. The CDR3 sequence: CSATGGGIEETQYF. The CDR3 DNA reads TGCAGCGCCACCGGCGGGGGGATCGAAGAGACCCAGTACTTC.